The TCR beta chain described here comes from a study of STAT5B mutations in CD4+ large granular lymphocyte leukemia. Notes on the study in general: 8/27 top patient clones versus 2/35 control clones were TRBV06-family. Main leukemic clonotypes were patient-specific, but 20% to 25% appeared at low frequency elsewhere.

Note on this clone: The antigen is unknown.

Method: immunoSEQ multiplex PCR; TCRdb's copy keeps in-frame clones and lacks some. The sample records tens of thousands of clones, roughly 76% being singletons. The ends were cut back, 2 bases at V and 4 bases at J, with 8 bases in the middle. The V gene's germline CDR1 is MNHEY and CDR2 SVGAGI. The length of the CDR3 is 13 residues. Input material: CD4+ T cells from blood buffy coats. The sequence was obtained from a human donor in good health. The chain joins TRBV6-5 to TRBJ1-2; no clear D. CDR3 residues: CASSYQPTYGYTF. The CDR3 DNA is TGTGCCAGCAGTTACCAGCCGACCTATGGCTACACCTTC.